One sample yielded the 22 T cell receptor beta chains listed below, sequenced in a study of blood T cell repertoires in COVID-19. Profiling relied on immunoSEQ multiplex PCR, and the TCRdb table lists in-frame clones only, not all of them. This sample has a few hundred thousand clones; around 89% occur once, and the top ten carry 0.7% to 0.9%. Sequenced sample: peripheral blood. The receptors originated from a man aged 25 to 40 with acute or convalescent COVID-19.

V gene TRBV19 combines with J gene TRBJ1-2; 7 bases line up with TRBD1. J gave up 5 bases and V 5 bases, and 14 bases lay outside the gene matches. CDR1 is LNHDA, CDR2 SQIVND, per germline (reference sequence). CDR3 length: 16 residues. The CDR3 sequence is CASSQGVGDLPYGYTF. DNA for the CDR3: TGTGCCAGTAGTCAGGGGGTCGGGGACCTACCATATGGCTACACCTTC.

This clone was observed a handful of times. The rearrangement joins TRBV19 to TRBJ2-2; 11 bases are a match to TRBD1. In germline, CDR1 is LNHDA, CDR2 SQIVND (reference sequence). Germline trimming cut 8 bases from V and 4 bases from J; bases unmatched to any gene: 6. This CDR3 is built from 15 residues. The CDR3 coding sequence is TGTGCCAGTCGCCGGACAGGGGGCTTCACCGGGGAGCTGTTTTTT. Its translation is CASRRTGGFTGELFF.

The count of this clone is one. The genes are TRBV15 and TRBJ2-7; 9 bases are shared with TRBD1. Per the germline V gene, CDR1 is LNHNV and CDR2 is YYDKDF (reference sequence). This CDR3 has 15 residues. Trimming removed 5 bases from V and 5 bases from J; junction bases left unmatched: 10. The DNA for the CDR3 is TGTGCCACCAGCTATTACCGGGACAGGGCCCACGAGCAGTACTTC. Its protein is CATSYYRDRAHEQYF.

The rearrangement links TRBV19 to TRBJ1-5; no firm D call. Germline V lookup: CDR1 LNHDA, CDR2 SQIVND (reference sequence). The V gene lost 3 bases and the J gene lost 4 bases, with 7 bases spanning the gap. This CDR3 spans 13 amino acids. The CDR3 nucleotides are TGTGCCAGTAGTATTGGGAGGAATCAGCCCCAGCATTTT. Its translation is CASSIGRNQPQHF.

In its sample, this clone was seen a few times. The chain joins TRBV2 to TRBJ1-5; TRBD1 matches at 9 bases. Germline V lookup: CDR1 SNHLY, CDR2 FYNNEI. The junction had 10 bases not matched to a gene; V was cut back by 5 bases and J by 8 bases. There are 15 residues in the CDR3. The CDR3 DNA reads as TGTGCCAGCAGTCGAAGCGGGACAGGGATCGAGCCCCAGCATTTT. Its protein product is CASSRSGTGIEPQHF.

The gene calls are TRBV30 and TRBJ1-2; 12 bases are shared with TRBD1. The CDR3 consists of 17 residues. In germline, CDR1 is GTSNPN, CDR2 SVGIG (reference sequence). V shed 7 bases, J shed 4 bases, and the junction held 16 bases outside the gene matches. The CDR3 is CAYEGGGQGAYSYGYTF. The DNA of the CDR3 is TGTGCCTATGAAGGAGGGGGACAGGGGGCTTACTCCTATGGCTACACCTTC.

A few counts support this clone. This chain uses TRBV19 with TRBJ2-1, with 15 positions matching TRBD2. The CDR3 runs 18 residues. With V trimmed by 1 base and J by 8 bases, 9 bases remained unmatched. CDR1 is LNHDA and CDR2 is SQIVND in the germline V gene (reference sequence). Here the CDR3 DNA reads TGTGCCAGTAGTATAGGGCGGACTAGCGGGAGGGCCGGTCATGAGCAGTTCTTC. Translating gives CASSIGRTSGRAGHEQFF.

The chain links TRBV19 to TRBJ2-7; possible D gene TRBD1, 6 bases. Germline CDR1 reads LNHDA; CDR2 reads SQIVND (reference sequence). Between the trimmed V and J ends, which lost 1 base and 3 bases, there was a span of 13 bases. This CDR3 spans 15 amino acids. Here the CDR3 DNA reads TGTGCCAGTAGTATAGCGGGACACCCTATCTACGAGCAGTACTTC. It encodes CASSIAGHPIYEQYF. Complete variable domain (other parts from reference TRBV19 and TRBJ2-7): DGGITQSPKYLFRKEGQNVTLSCEQNLNHDAMYWYRQDPGQGLRLIYYSQIVNDFQKGDIAEGYSVSREKKESFPLTVTSAQKNPTAFYLCASSIAGHPIYEQYFGPGTRLTVT.

The chain uses TRBV4-1 and TRBJ2-1, with D possibly TRBD2 on 6 matching bases. The V and J ends lost 6 bases and 8 bases respectively, with 14 bases between them. Germline CDR1 reads MGHRA; CDR2 reads YSYEKL. The CDR3 spans 13 residues. The CDR3 DNA reads TGCGCCAGCAGAGGAGGGCGAGGGGATGAGCAGTTCTTC. It translates to CASRGGRGDEQFF.

The chain carries TRBV29-1 and TRBJ1-2; 9 bases agree with TRBD1. The V and J ends lost 7 bases and 2 bases, in that order; junction bases with no gene match: 2. This CDR3 is built from 12 residues. CDR1 is SQVTM and CDR2 is ANQGSEA in the germline V gene. The CDR3 reads CSGGTGNYGYTF. Here the CDR3 DNA reads TGCAGCGGAGGGACAGGGAACTATGGCTACACCTTC.

V is TRBV2 and J is TRBJ1-2, with D perhaps matching TRBD1 (5 bases). CDR1 and CDR2 (germline): SNHLY, FYNNEI. Trimming stripped 6 bases from V and 6 bases from J, with 20 bases between. This CDR3 is 15 amino acids long. This chain's CDR3 is CASSDSLRAPDGYTF. CDR3 in DNA: TGTGCCAGCAGCGATAGCCTCAGGGCCCCTGATGGCTACACCTTC.

The chain links TRBV28 to TRBJ2-7; 9 bases fit TRBD2. The CDR3 runs 14 residues. V lost 5 bases and J lost 3; bases outside the gene matches: 5. Per the germline V gene, CDR1 is MDHEN and CDR2 is SYDVKM. CDR3 bases: TGTGCCAGCAGTCTAGCGGGAAGGAGCTACGAGCAGTACTTC. Its protein is CASSLAGRSYEQYF.

The V gene is TRBV6-6, the J gene TRBJ2-2; 8 bases fit TRBD1. Germline loops: CDR1 MNHNY, CDR2 SVGAGI (reference sequence). Unmatched junction bases numbered 7, after V lost 3 bases and J lost 4 bases. This CDR3 region has 16 residues. The CDR3: CASSYVQGAGTGELFF. The CDR3 DNA reads TGTGCCAGCAGTTATGTTCAGGGGGCGGGCACCGGGGAGCTGTTTTTT.

The CDR3 loop reads CASTARGTGARAFF. In nucleotides, the CDR3 is TGTGCCAGCACCGCCCGGGGGACCGGCGCCCGGGCTTTCTTT. V is TRBV28 and J is TRBJ1-1; the D gene is possibly TRBD1 (5 bases). V lost 7 bases to trimming and J lost 11 bases, with 23 bases between them. The CDR3 length is 14 residues. Germline CDR1 and CDR2: MDHEN and SYDVKM.

The chain combines TRBV6-5 with TRBJ1-1; 7 bases agree with TRBD1. V shed 0 bases, J shed 3 bases, and the junction held 7 bases outside the gene matches. The CDR3 has 16 residues. Germline lookup yields CDR1 MNHEY and CDR2 SVGAGI. The CDR3 nucleotides are TGTGCCAGCAGTTACTCAGGAGCCAGGGGGTACACTGAAGCTTTCTTT. The encoded protein is CASSYSGARGYTEAFF.

The chain is built from TRBV6-5 and TRBJ1-1; 7 bases are shared with TRBD1. CDR1 and CDR2 (germline): MNHEY, SVGAGI. Losses at the gene ends were 5 bases for V and 0 bases for J; bases not matched to a gene: 3. This CDR3 is 14 amino acids long. The CDR3 nucleotides read TGTGCCAGCAGTATTACAGGGGTGAACACTGAAGCTTTCTTT. Its protein is CASSITGVNTEAFF.

The CDR3 nucleotides read TGCGCCAGCAGCTTTCTGGGACAGGGGATTGTCACTTCACCCCTCCACTTT. Its protein is CASSFLGQGIVTSPLHF. The rearrangement joins TRBV5-1 to TRBJ1-6, with TRBD1 matching 10 bases. After removal of 2 bases from V and 9 bases from J, the junction contained 11 bases not matched to a gene. CDR3 size: 17 residues. Germline lookup yields CDR1 SGHRS and CDR2 YFSETQ.

The chain carries TRBV6-5 and TRBJ1-5, with D possibly being TRBD1 (5 bases). This CDR3 is built from 13 residues. Trimming took off 5 bases at V and 5 bases at J, with 10 bases between the two ends. Germline assignment: CDR1 MNHEY and CDR2 SVGAGI. CDR3 bases: TGTGCCAGCAGTCCCAGGGAAGATCAGCCCCAGCATTTT. This sequence encodes CASSPREDQPQHF.

This chain joins TRBV10-1 and TRBJ2-1, with TRBD1 matching over 7 bases. CDR1 and CDR2 from the germline V gene are WNHNN and SYGVQD (reference sequence). V dropped 6 bases and J dropped 3; count of bases not matched to a gene: 5. There are 14 residues in the CDR3. CDR3 sequence: CASRPGQNYNEQFF. As DNA, the CDR3 is TGCGCCAGCAGGCCGGGACAGAACTACAATGAGCAGTTCTTC.

The chain couples TRBV6-6 to TRBJ2-7, with TRBD2 identical over 11 bases. Germline V gives CDR1 MNHNY, CDR2 SVGAGI (reference sequence). V lost 4 bases and J lost 2; bases outside the gene matches: 7. The CDR3 extends over 16 amino acids. The CDR3: CASSLPGLAVPYEQYF. The CDR3 coding sequence is TGTGCCAGCAGTTTGCCGGGACTAGCGGTCCCCTACGAGCAGTACTTC.

J is TRBJ1-3 and V is TRBV7-8; the match to TRBD1 covers 8 bases. From germline, CDR1 is SGHVS and CDR2 FQNEAQ. CDR3 length: 18 amino acids. After removal of 7 bases from V and 0 bases from J, the junction contained 14 bases not matched to a gene. CDR3 sequence (DNA): TGTGCCAGCACAATCTATCGAAGGACAGGGAGCTCTGGAAACACCATATATTTT. Its translation: CASTIYRRTGSSGNTIYF.

V usage is TRBV11-2 and J usage is TRBJ2-5, with D possibly being TRBD1 (6 bases). V was shortened by 3 bases and J by 2 bases, with 10 bases between the two germline ends. Germline CDR1 and CDR2: SGHAT and FQNNGV. The CDR3 covers 14 residues. The CDR3 protein is CASSFGRGQETQYF. The DNA of the CDR3 is TGTGCCAGCAGCTTTGGAAGGGGGCAAGAGACCCAGTACTTC.